A selection of T cell receptor beta chains follows, all from one sample in a study of cytomegalovirus exposure and HLA in healthy donors. Sequencing was performed with immunoSEQ multiplex PCR; in TCRdb, only in-frame clones are kept and a portion is missing. The sample shows 160,000 or so clones, roughly 79% of them seen only once. Sequenced material: PBMCs. Receptor source: a woman between 18 and 29 years old in good health and CMV-seropositive. Each CDR3 is given with its conserved first and last residue. A D gene is named only where the DNA matches it firmly. Only part of the rows carry a size: once, few, many, or a class if the clone is expanded.

abundance,j_gene,v_gene,d_gene,CDR3nt,CDR3aa
NA,TRBJ1-6,TRBV7-9,NA,TGTGCCAGCAGCCCAGAGGCTTCACCCCTCCACTTT,CASSPEASPLHF
NA,TRBJ1-1,TRBV27,TRBD1,TGTGCCAGCAGTACACAGGGGCAGAGCACTGAAGCTTTCTTT,CASSTQGQSTEAFF
NA,TRBJ1-2,TRBV9,TRBD1,TGTGCCAGCAGCACAGGGGCGCCCTATGGCTACACCTTC,CASSTGAPYGYTF
NA,TRBJ2-7,TRBV7-8,TRBD2,TGTGCCAGCAGCACTCCGGGGGGCGAGCAGTACTTC,CASSTPGGEQYF
NA,TRBJ2-7,TRBV27,TRBD1,TGTGCCAGCAGTTCACACGGACGGGACAGCACCTTTTCCTACGAGCAGTACTTC,CASSSHGRDSTFSYEQYF
once,TRBJ1-5,TRBV4-2,NA,TGTGCCAGCAGCCAAAAAACAGGGACGGGGCCTCAGCCCCAGCATTTT,CASSQKTGTGPQPQHF
NA,TRBJ2-7,TRBV13,TRBD2,TGTGCCAGCAGGGTAGCGGGCTCCTACGAGCAGTACTTC,CASRVAGSYEQYF
few,TRBJ2-2,TRBV25-1,TRBD1,TGTGCCAGCAGTGGATGGACAGGTTCCGGGGAGCTGTTTTTT,CASSGWTGSGELFF
NA,TRBJ2-1,TRBV4-2,TRBD2,TGTGCCAGCAGCCAAGAGGGGGTAGCGGGGGGCAGCTCCTACAATGAGCAGTTCTTC,CASSQEGVAGGSSYNEQFF
few,TRBJ2-1,TRBV4-2,NA,TGTGCCAGCAGCCAAACGAAAGGGGGGGGATACAATGAGCAGTTCTTC,CASSQTKGGGYNEQFF
NA,TRBJ2-1,TRBV11-1,TRBD2,TGTGCCAGCAGCCCATTCCTGGTAGCGGGGGGGGATCACTACAATGAGCAGTTCTTC,CASSPFLVAGGDHYNEQFF
NA,TRBJ1-6,TRBV27,NA,TGTGCCAGCCTAAAACGGGAAGCAGAGAATTCACCCCTCCACTTT,CASLKREAENSPLHF
once,TRBJ2-5,TRBV19,TRBD1,TGTGCCAGTAGTGCCCTGCGACAGGGCCAAGAGACCCAGTACTTC,CASSALRQGQETQYF
NA,TRBJ2-1,TRBV2,NA,TGTGCCAGCAGTGCTGACAGGCACAATGAGCAGTTCTTC,CASSADRHNEQFF